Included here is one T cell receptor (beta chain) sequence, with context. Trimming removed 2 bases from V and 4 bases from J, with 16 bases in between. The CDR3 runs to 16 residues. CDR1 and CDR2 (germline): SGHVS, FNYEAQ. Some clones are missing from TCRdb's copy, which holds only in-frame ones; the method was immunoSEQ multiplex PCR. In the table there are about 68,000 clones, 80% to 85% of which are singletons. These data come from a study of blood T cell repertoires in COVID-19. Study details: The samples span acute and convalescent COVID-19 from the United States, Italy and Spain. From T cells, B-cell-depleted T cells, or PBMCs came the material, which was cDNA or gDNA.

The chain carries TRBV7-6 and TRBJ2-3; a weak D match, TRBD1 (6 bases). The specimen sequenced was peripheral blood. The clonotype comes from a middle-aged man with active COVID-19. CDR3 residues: CASSLNPGTFADTQYF. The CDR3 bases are TGTGCCAGCAGCTTAAACCCCGGGACATTCGCAGATACGCAGTATTTT.